Below, one TCR beta chain is given with its context. Its matching antigen is unknown. This record comes from a study of human T cells and chemical hapten exposure. TCRdb redid the calling of the RACE reads with MiXCR, one entry per CDR3 protein. Altogether roughly 97,000 distinct CDR3 sequences are present, about 28% being singletons, with the ten largest covering about a tenth. The time point: patch test 3, about 24 weeks after DPC sensitization. Treatment indicated: therapeutic diphenylcyclopropenone sensitization with weekly scalp DPC. V lost 6 bases and J lost 0, with 15 bases in between. CDR1 DFQATT and CDR2 SNEGSKA come from the germline V gene (reference sequence). This CDR3 region has 14 residues. Notes on the study in general: There was alopecia in the donors, so their immune response may differ from that of healthy people.

The rearrangement links TRBV20-1 to TRBJ2-7; D possibly corresponds to TRBD1 (8 bases). The TCR was taken from a man in his forties with alopecia areata. Some clones in this sample may be carry-over from other donors' samples. This specimen consisted of whole blood, obtained in connection with sensitization to the hapten diphenylcyclopropenone (DPC). As DNA, the CDR3 is TGCAGTGCGAACAGGGGGGGAGTCTCCTACGAGCAGTACTTC. This translates into CSANRGGVSYEQYF.